These 9 T cell receptor beta chains originate from one sample sequenced in a study of cytomegalovirus exposure and HLA in healthy donors. Primers included in the PCR were 60 Vbeta and 13 Jbeta primers. Repertoires were generated with immunoSEQ multiplex PCR, while TCRdb's copy carries only in-frame clones and drops some. The sample lists 95,000 to 110,000 clones; around 67% were seen once. Sequenced input: PBMCs. The origin of the receptors is a woman aged 50 to 60 in good health and CMV-seronegative.

This clone appeared a single time. The V and J genes are TRBV7-2 and TRBJ2-3; 13 bases map to TRBD2. This CDR3 spans 16 amino acids. The germline V gene has CDR1 SGHTA and CDR2 FQGNSA. The trim removed 5 bases at V and 4 bases at J, leaving 6 bases unmatched. The CDR3: CASSIRLAGGADTQYF. CDR3 nucleotide sequence: TGTGCCAGCAGCATCAGACTAGCGGGGGGTGCAGATACGCAGTATTTT.

The rearrangement links TRBV19 to TRBJ2-7; 7 bases agree with TRBD1. The CDR3 runs 16 residues. Trimming removed 2 bases from V and 0 bases from J; junction bases left unmatched: 7. Germline assignment: CDR1 LNHDA and CDR2 SQIVND (reference sequence). The CDR3 DNA follows: TGTGCCAGTAGTATACAGGGGACAGTGAGCTCCTACGAGCAGTACTTC. Amino acid sequence: CASSIQGTVSSYEQYF.

V usage is TRBV2 and J usage is TRBJ1-6; 7 bases are shared with TRBD1. Trimming removed 6 bases from V and 5 bases from J; junction bases left unmatched: 10. In germline, CDR1 is SNHLY, CDR2 FYNNEI. The CDR3 loop spans 16 amino acids. DNA of the CDR3: TGTGCCAGCAGCCAAGGGACAGTTGGGAATAATTCACCCCTCCACTTT. As protein: CASSQGTVGNNSPLHF.

This clone was picked up one time. The chain employs TRBV27 and TRBJ1-5, with 8 positions matching TRBD1. The CDR3 loop spans 16 amino acids. Germline V gene lookup returns CDR1 MNHEY and CDR2 SMNVEV (reference sequence). The J segment lost 3 bases and the V segment lost 6 bases, leaving 10 bases of the junction unmatched. The DNA for the CDR3 is TGTGCCAGCAGACCCTATACAGGGGGGCCCAATCAGCCCCAGCATTTT. Residues: CASRPYTGGPNQPQHF.

The chain carries TRBV7-2 and TRBJ2-2, with a weak D call TRBD2 (6 bases). The V gene's germline CDR1 is SGHTA and CDR2 FQGNSA. The CDR3 length is 14 residues. V lost 5 bases and J lost 7, with 14 bases in between. The CDR3 nucleotides read TGTGCCAGCAGCCAAAGGGCCGGGGGCGGGGAGCTGTTTTTT. It codes for CASSQRAGGGELFF. Together with reference TRBV7-2 and TRBJ2-2, the CDR3 gives the full variable domain: GAGVSQSPSNKVTEKGKDVELRCDPISGHTALYWYRQSLGQGLEFLIYFQGNSAPDKSGLPSDRFSAERTGGSVSTLTIQRTQQEDSAVYLCASSQRAGGGELFFGEGSRLTVL.

The chain carries TRBV11-3 and TRBJ2-7, with 8 bases that match TRBD2. From germline, CDR1 is SGHNT and CDR2 YENEEA. Trimming cost V 0 bases and J 2 bases; bases outside gene matches: 6. The CDR3 totals 16 residues. DNA of the CDR3: TGTGCCAGCAGCTTAGAATTTAGCGGGGAGACCTACGAGCAGTACTTC. This encodes CASSLEFSGETYEQYF.

This clone turned up a few times. The rearrangement joins TRBV6-6 to TRBJ2-1, with TRBD2 matching 10 bases. The CDR3 spans 16 residues. The ends lost 4 bases at V and 9 bases at J; junction bases unmatched: 12. The germline V gene has CDR1 MNHNY and CDR2 SVGAGI (reference sequence). The chain's CDR3 is CASSLGSGGANLEQFF. CDR3 DNA sequence: TGTGCCAGCAGTTTAGGAAGCGGGGGGGCTAATCTTGAGCAGTTCTTC.

The chain links TRBV5-8 to TRBJ2-3; TRBD2 matches at 12 bases. CDR1 is SGHTS, CDR2 YDEGEE, per germline. The J segment lost 6 bases and the V segment lost 4 bases, leaving 18 bases of the junction unmatched. CDR3 size: 19 residues. The CDR3 sequence is CASSVQAWGLAGRGDTQYF. In nucleotides, the CDR3 is TGTGCCAGCAGCGTTCAGGCCTGGGGACTAGCGGGCCGTGGGGATACGCAGTATTTT.

This clone has a handful of counts. This chain uses TRBV5-4 with TRBJ2-7, with 9 bases identical to TRBD1. The CDR3 consists of 12 residues. CDR1 is SGHNT and CDR2 is YYREEE in the germline V gene (reference sequence). J was trimmed by 6 bases and V by 4 bases; bases with no gene match: 2. In nucleotides, the CDR3 is TGTGCCAGCAGCCAACAGGGGGCCGAGCAGTACTTC. Residues: CASSQQGAEQYF. Complete variable domain (other parts from reference TRBV5-4 and TRBJ2-7): ETGVTQSPTHLIKTRGQQVTLRCSSQSGHNTVSWYQQALGQGPQFIFQYYREEENGRGNFPPRFSGLQFPNYSSELNVNALELDDSALYLCASSQQGAEQYFGPGTRLTVT.